The 9 T cell receptor beta chains reported below all come from one sample, sequenced in a study of cytomegalovirus exposure and HLA in healthy donors. 60 Vbeta and 13 Jbeta primers were used in PCR. The protocol was immunoSEQ multiplex PCR, while the TCRdb copy is restricted to in-frame clones and leaves out a portion. The sample contains some 40,000 clones, more than 65% of which appear only once. The source material was PBMCs. These receptor sequences come from a man in his forties or fifties in good health and CMV-seronegative.

The CDR3, as DNA: TGTGCCAGCAGAGTCGGGACTAGCGGCAGCTACGAGCAGTACTTC. Protein product: CASRVGTSGSYEQYF. This sequence joins TRBV27 and TRBJ2-7, with TRBD2 matching over 11 bases. The CDR3 loop spans 15 amino acids. Germline V lookup: CDR1 MNHEY, CDR2 SMNVEV (reference sequence). V dropped 6 bases and J dropped 3; count of bases not matched to a gene: 7.

The genes are TRBV6-1 and TRBJ2-7; TRBD1 aligns across 9 bases. Trimming at V came to 5 bases and at J to 4 bases, leaving 6 bases not matched to a gene. This CDR3 region has 14 residues. The germline CDR1 and CDR2 sequences are MNHNS and SASEGT. CDR3 in DNA: TGTGCCAGCAGTTTGGGACAGGGTCGATACGAGCAGTACTTC. Protein sequence: CASSLGQGRYEQYF.

The chain recombines TRBV9 with TRBJ1-2; tentative D call: TRBD1 (6 bases). Trimming removed 5 bases from V and 4 bases from J, with 24 bases in between. CDR1 and CDR2 from the germline V gene are SGDLS and YYNGEE. The CDR3 loop spans 17 amino acids. CDR3 DNA: TGTGCCAGCAGTGTCGAGGGGGGGCGCAGGACGGGCTATGGCTACACCTTC. It is translated as CASSVEGGRRTGYGYTF.

The chain carries TRBV9 and TRBJ1-4, with D maybe TRBD1 (6 bases). From germline, CDR1 is SGDLS and CDR2 YYNGEE. Trimming stripped 4 bases from V and 0 bases from J, with 22 bases between. The CDR3 spans 19 residues. The CDR3 DNA reads as TGTGCCAGCAGCCCCCGCGCCTTTCGGGACACCGCAACTAATGAAAAACTGTTTTTT. It codes for CASSPRAFRDTATNEKLFF.

V and J are TRBV30 and TRBJ2-7, with D hard to call. In germline, CDR1 is GTSNPN, CDR2 SVGIG (reference sequence). The CDR3 has 13 residues. In DNA, the CDR3 is TGTGTTTTCAAGCAGAAGGCGGCATACGAGCAGTACTTC. This translates into CVFKQKAAYEQYF.

The CDR3 sequence: CASSHDRLGETQYF. CDR3 in DNA: TGTGCCAGCAGTCACGACAGGCTAGGAGAGACCCAGTACTTC. This sequence joins TRBV5-4 and TRBJ2-5, with a weak D call TRBD1 (6 bases). The V gene's germline CDR1 is SGHNT and CDR2 YYREEE (reference sequence). CDR3 length equals 14 residues. V was cut by 5 bases and J by 4 bases, with 15 bases left in between.

The chain links TRBV2 to TRBJ2-7; tentatively, D is TRBD1 (5 bases). The CDR3 spans 12 residues. Trimming left V 6 bases short and J 0 bases short, with 6 bases between. Germline V CDR1 and CDR2: SNHLY, FYNNEI. The CDR3: CASRDNSYEQYF. The DNA for the CDR3 is TGTGCCAGCAGGGACAACTCCTACGAGCAGTACTTC.

This rearrangement joins TRBV6-1 to TRBJ2-3; no clear D gene. Trimming stripped 6 bases from V and 4 bases from J, with 5 bases between. Per germline, CDR1 MNHNS and CDR2 SASEGT. The CDR3 runs 11 residues. The DNA for the CDR3 is TGTGCCAGCAGATCATCAGATACGCAGTATTTT. As protein: CASRSSDTQYF.

V is TRBV4-3 and J is TRBJ1-2; a possible D gene is TRBD1 (6 bases). The CDR3 spans 17 residues. CDR1 and CDR2 (germline): LGHNA, YSLEER. Deletions cut 0 bases from V and 4 bases from J, with 18 bases between. This CDR3 is CASSQDIGDKGAYGYTF. In nucleotides, the CDR3 is TGCGCCAGCAGCCAAGACATAGGGGACAAGGGTGCCTATGGCTACACCTTC.